A selection of T cell receptor beta chains follows, all from one sample in a study of blood T cells in healthy people across ages. TCRdb re-called the 5' RACE reads with MiXCR, one entry per CDR3 protein. The sample shows about 640,000 distinct CDR3 sequences, roughly 58% of them seen only once. Sample: blood. All receptors come from a man between 60 and 75 years old in good health. Both conserved end residues are part of each CDR3. A D gene is named only where the DNA matches it firmly. Expanded clones are given a class, and other clones once, few, many or no size at all.

CDR3nt	CDR3aa	abundance	v_gene	j_gene	d_gene
TGCAGTGCTCCTCAGGGATACAATGAGCAGTTCTTC	CSAPQGYNEQFF	few	TRBV20-1	TRBJ2-1	.
TGTGCCAGCAGCCAAGGGACTGCGACGAACTATGGCTACACCTTC	CASSQGTATNYGYTF	many	TRBV16	TRBJ1-2	.
TGTGCCAGCAGCGCGACAGGTACCTACGAGCAGTACTTC	CASSATGTYEQYF	.	TRBV12-3/TRBV12-4	TRBJ2-7	.
TGTGCCAGCAGTTCCGGGACAGGGGATGAAAAACTGTTTTTT	CASSSGTGDEKLFF	.	TRBV12-3/TRBV12-4	TRBJ1-4	TRBD1
TGCGCCAGCAGCTGGAGGGGGTCGGACACCGGGGAGCTGTTTTTT	CASSWRGSDTGELFF	.	TRBV5-1	TRBJ2-2	.
TGTGCCAGCAGCGGGGGACTGGAGTATGGCTACACCTTC	CASSGGLEYGYTF	.	TRBV2	TRBJ1-2	.
TGCGCCAGCAGCCGGAACAGGGATCAGGAGCAGTACTTC	CASSRNRDQEQYF	.	TRBV5-1	TRBJ2-7	.
TGTGCCAGCAGTCAACCGGGGGTAAATCCACCCCTCCACTTT	CASSQPGVNPPLHF	.	TRBV3-1	TRBJ1-6	.
TGTGCCAGCAGCCAAGTACAGGCGAACACTGAAGCTTTCTTT	CASSQVQANTEAFF	.	TRBV3-1	TRBJ1-1	.
TGTGCCAGCAGTTCCCCATTGAACGGCACAGATACGCAGTATTTT	CASSSPLNGTDTQYF	once	TRBV27	TRBJ2-3	.
TGCGCCAGCAGCCAGTCAGTGGCTACCTACGAGCAGTACTTC	CASSQSVATYEQYF	.	TRBV14	TRBJ2-7	.
TGCGCCAGCAGCCAAGGAGTAGTCGCCGGGAGCTCCTACAATGAGCAGTACTTC	CASSQGVVAGSSYNEQYF	.	TRBV4-1	TRBJ2-7	.
TGCAGTGCCGGACAGGGTCCGCTGGACGAGCAGTACTTC	CSAGQGPLDEQYF	few	TRBV20-1	TRBJ2-7	TRBD1
TGCAGCGTTGTCCTGGCGACAGGGGGCGACGAGCAGTACTTC	CSVVLATGGDEQYF	.	TRBV29-1	TRBJ2-7	TRBD1
TGCGCCAGCAGCTTGGACGGGCACAATCAGCCCCAGCATTTT	CASSLDGHNQPQHF	.	TRBV5-1	TRBJ1-5	.
TGCGCCAGCAGCCTCTTCGACTCCGGGACAGGGGTCGAGCAGTACTTC	CASSLFDSGTGVEQYF	few	TRBV4-1	TRBJ2-7	TRBD1
TGTGCCAGCAGCGTAGGAGGAGGGGTCGCCCCGTGGGAGACCCAGTACTTC	CASSVGGGVAPWETQYF	.	TRBV9	TRBJ2-5	.
TGCAGTGCTAGAGATCCTGGCAGAGCCTCCTACGAGCAGTACTTC	CSARDPGRASYEQYF	few	TRBV20-1	TRBJ2-7	.
TGTGCCAGCAGCCATCCGGACAGGGGAAATGAGCAGTTCTTC	CASSHPDRGNEQFF	.	TRBV3-1	TRBJ2-1	TRBD1
TGCGCCAGCAGCCCCCTAGGAGCGGGGGTTGGAGATACGCAGTATTTT	CASSPLGAGVGDTQYF	.	TRBV5-1	TRBJ2-3	TRBD2
TGTGCCAGCAGCCTCGGGACAGGGATTATAAACGGCTACACCTTC	CASSLGTGIINGYTF	.	TRBV14	TRBJ1-2	TRBD1
TGTGCCAGCAGTGAAAGGGGGACAGTACCCTACGAGCAGTACTTC	CASSERGTVPYEQYF	few	TRBV6-1	TRBJ2-7	TRBD1
TGTGCCAGCAGTTACAAGAGGGGCCTATACAATGAGCAGTTCTTC	CASSYKRGLYNEQFF	.	TRBV6-5	TRBJ2-1	.
TGTGCCAGCAGCCGCACTAGCGGGGACTCCTACGAGCAGTACTTC	CASSRTSGDSYEQYF	few	TRBV3-1	TRBJ2-7	TRBD2
TGCAGTGCCCGCGACAGGGTGGGTCGCTACACCTTC	CSARDRVGRYTF	many	TRBV20-1	TRBJ1-2	TRBD1
TGTGCCAGTAGTCCGAACCCCCCCCGGGCCCAAGAGACCCAGTACTTC	CASSPNPPRAQETQYF	.	TRBV19	TRBJ2-5	.
TGTGCCAGCAGCAAAACTCCTGGAAACACCATATATTTT	CASSKTPGNTIYF	.	TRBV11-2	TRBJ1-3	.
TGTGCCAGCAGTTATGGGTACATTCAGTACTTC	CASSYGYIQYF	.	TRBV12-3/TRBV12-4	TRBJ2-4	.
TGTGCCAGCAGCCAAGCGAGGGGCAGTCCTAACTATGGCTACACCTTC	CASSQARGSPNYGYTF	few	TRBV4-2	TRBJ1-2	.
TGCGCCAGCAGCTTGAGCGGACTAGCGGGGGCGAATACGCAGTATTTT	CASSLSGLAGANTQYF	.	TRBV5-1	TRBJ2-3	TRBD2
TGTGCCAGCAGTTTTGGGGCGGGGGGAGACGAGACCCAGTACTTC	CASSFGAGGDETQYF	.	TRBV28	TRBJ2-5	TRBD2
TGTGCCAGCAGCCGGAGACAGCCCCAAGAGACCCAGTACTTC	CASSRRQPQETQYF	.	TRBV5-5	TRBJ2-5	.
TGTGCCAGCAGCGTAGGTGGACAGGGGGGCGAGCAGTACTTC	CASSVGGQGGEQYF	few	TRBV9	TRBJ2-7	TRBD1
TGTGCCAGCAGCAACCCGCAGGGTTTGTACTTC	CASSNPQGLYF	.	TRBV21-1	TRBJ2-4	.
TGCAGTGCTAGAGATCGAAGGACAGGGTTTAAGGAAGCTTTCTTT	CSARDRRTGFKEAFF	.	TRBV20-1	TRBJ1-1	TRBD1
TGTGCTAGTGGTCTCGGGCTGGGAGAGACCCAGTACTTC	CASGLGLGETQYF	.	TRBV12-5	TRBJ2-5	.
TGCGCCAGCAGCTTCTCGCTGGGTTTGAATGAGCAGTTCTTC	CASSFSLGLNEQFF	.	TRBV5-1	TRBJ2-1	.
TGTGCCAGCAGTTTCAACCGGGACTCCTACAATGAGCAGTTCTTC	CASSFNRDSYNEQFF	few	TRBV12-3/TRBV12-4	TRBJ2-1	.
TGCAGTGCCCCGTCCGGGACAGGGATGGGAGAGACCCAGTACTTC	CSAPSGTGMGETQYF	.	TRBV20-1	TRBJ2-5	TRBD1
TGTGCCAGCAGTCGGCGGGGTGGACAGGGAAGTTCACCCCTCCACTTT	CASSRRGGQGSSPLHF	.	TRBV12-3/TRBV12-4	TRBJ1-6	TRBD1
TGCAGTGCTCTCCGGGACAGGGGTGGCTACACCTTC	CSALRDRGGYTF	.	TRBV20-1	TRBJ1-2	TRBD1
TGCGCCAGCAGCTCTTTAGGGCTAGTAGGTCTGGAGACCCAGTACTTC	CASSSLGLVGLETQYF	.	TRBV5-1	TRBJ2-5	.
TGTGCCAGCAGCGACGGGACAGGGGTGAAACCCCTCCACTTT	CASSDGTGVKPLHF	.	TRBV7-2	TRBJ1-6	TRBD1
TGTGCCAGCAGCTTGTGGGTTTCGGGAACGACTAATCAGCCCCAGCATTTT	CASSLWVSGTTNQPQHF	.	TRBV7-2	TRBJ1-5	.
TGTGCCAGCAGCCCACTAGCGGGGGTGGTCAATGAGCAGTTCTTC	CASSPLAGVVNEQFF	.	TRBV7-2	TRBJ2-1	TRBD2
TGCGCCAGCAGCTTGGTGGACAGGGGTCCCTACAATGAGCAGTACTTC	CASSLVDRGPYNEQYF	.	TRBV5-1	TRBJ2-7	TRBD1
TGTGCCAGCAGCCGACAGGGGGGTCAAGAGACCCAGTACTTC	CASSRQGGQETQYF	many	TRBV7-2	TRBJ2-5	TRBD1
TGCGCCAGCAGCGTGGTCAGTCCCGGACTCCGGTACTTC	CASSVVSPGLRYF	.	TRBV5-1	TRBJ2-1	.
TGTGCCGGCTTAGCGGGGGGCTCCTACAATGAGCAGTTCTTC	CAGLAGGSYNEQFF	.	TRBV12-3/TRBV12-4	TRBJ2-1	TRBD2
TGCGCCAGCAGCAGAACGGGACAGTCCTACGAGCAGTACTTC	CASSRTGQSYEQYF	.	TRBV5-1	TRBJ2-7	TRBD1
TGCAGTGCTAACCCGGGACAGAACATTCAGTACTTC	CSANPGQNIQYF	.	TRBV20-1	TRBJ2-4	TRBD1
TGCGCCAGCAGCCTTAAGGATAGCGGGGGCAACACAGATACGCAGTATTTT	CASSLKDSGGNTDTQYF	.	TRBV4-1	TRBJ2-3	TRBD2
TGTGCCAGCAGCCAGGGCGGTGGAAATTCACCCCTCCACTTT	CASSQGGGNSPLHF	.	TRBV7-9	TRBJ1-6	.
TGTGCCAGCAGTGATATCAGTTACAATGAGCAGTTCTTC	CASSDISYNEQFF	few	TRBV25-1	TRBJ2-1	.
TGTGCCAGCAGTGAAGCAGTTAACGGGGTTGGAGGCTACACCTTC	CASSEAVNGVGGYTF	few	TRBV2	TRBJ1-2	.